The next 10 T cell receptor beta chains were all read from a single sample in a study of neoadjuvant anti-PD-1 for oral cavity cancer. Some clones are missing from TCRdb's copy, which holds only in-frame ones; the method was immunoSEQ multiplex PCR. The profile shows some 22,000 clones, roughly 30% of them singletons. Time point specified: after neoadjuvant nivolumab, at surgical resection. This material consisted of tumor tissue, taken after nivolumab (anti-PD-1) treatment. These receptors were obtained from a person aged 35 to 85 with oral cavity squamous cell carcinoma.

This chain links TRBV5-1 with TRBJ2-7, with 8 bases that match TRBD1. The CDR3 length is 13 residues. After removal of 4 bases from V and 6 bases from J, the junction contained 6 bases not matched to a gene. Germline CDR1 SGHRS, CDR2 YFSETQ. CDR3 in DNA: TGCGCCAGCAGCCCGGACAGGGTGGTCGAGCAGTACTTC. Residues: CASSPDRVVEQYF.

The J gene is TRBJ2-5, the V gene TRBV9, with no clear D. Trimming took 4 bases from V and 4 from J, leaving 14 bases between them. The CDR3 has 14 amino acids. Germline V lookup: CDR1 SGDLS, CDR2 YYNGEE. This CDR3 is CASSPGGRRETQYF. The CDR3 region has the DNA TGTGCCAGCAGCCCGGGCGGCAGGCGAGAGACCCAGTACTTC.

This clone has more than one count but fewer than ten. The chain is built from TRBV5-1 and TRBJ1-1, with D perhaps TRBD1 (6 bases). CDR1 is SGHRS and CDR2 is YFSETQ in the germline V gene. The CDR3 extends over 15 amino acids. Trimming left V 2 bases short and J 0 bases short, with 11 bases between. The CDR3: CASSFRDNLNTEAFF. DNA for the CDR3: TGCGCCAGCAGCTTCCGGGACAATTTGAACACTGAAGCTTTCTTT.

The chain combines TRBV7-9 with TRBJ1-1; no clear D gene. With 1 base removed from V and 1 base from J, the gap between germline ends came to 7 bases. Germline V gene data show CDR1 as SEHNR and CDR2 as FQNEAQ (reference sequence). CDR3 length: 14 residues. Written as DNA, the CDR3 is TGTGCCAGCAGCTTAGGGCAGACGAACACTGAAGCTTTCTTT. It encodes CASSLGQTNTEAFF.

This clone was counted between two and nine times. Other DNA sequences within the sample encode an identical CDR3. The chain joins TRBV29-1 to TRBJ1-5; no clear D. The CDR3 sequence is 13 residues long. Between the trimmed V and J ends, which lost 6 bases and 0 bases, there was a span of 9 bases. CDR1 and CDR2 (germline): SQVTM, ANQGSEA. The CDR3 region has the DNA TGCAGCGTACGGGAGAATAGCAATCAGCCCCAGCATTTT. Its protein product is CSVRENSNQPQHF.

The chain couples TRBV4-1 to TRBJ1-2; no clear D gene. Germline V gene lookup returns CDR1 MGHRA and CDR2 YSYEKL. CDR3 length equals 16 residues. Trimming shortened V by 0 bases and J by 2 bases, and 13 bases separated the two germline ends. The CDR3 coding sequence is TGCGCCAGCAGCCAAGATTCCAAGGGCGGGAACTATGGCTACACCTTC. Encoded protein: CASSQDSKGGNYGYTF.

In DNA, the CDR3 is TGTGCCAGCAGTCGAGGGGCCAGTAATGAAAAACTGTTTTTT. Its translation is CASSRGASNEKLFF. The chain carries TRBV27 and TRBJ1-4; possibly TRBD1 for D (5 bases). Germline CDR1 reads MNHEY; CDR2 reads SMNVEV (reference sequence). V lost 5 bases, J lost 4 bases, and 11 bases lay in between. The CDR3 length is 14 residues.

V and J are TRBV5-1 and TRBJ2-3; no clear D. V lost 7 bases and J lost 2, with 17 bases in between. The CDR3 has 15 residues. Germline V gives CDR1 SGHRS, CDR2 YFSETQ. Here the CDR3 reads CASALGQLDTDTQYF. DNA for the CDR3: TGCGCCAGCGCCTTAGGGCAGTTGGACACAGATACGCAGTATTTT.

The chain employs TRBV29-1 and TRBJ1-1, with D possibly TRBD1 on 5 matching bases. The V end lost 1 base, the J end lost 6 bases, and 9 bases lay between the germline ends. There are 12 residues in the CDR3. Germline CDR1 is SQVTM and CDR2 is ANQGSEA. CDR3 nucleotide sequence: TGCAGCGTTGAAGGGGTACAGGCTGAAGCTTTCTTT. This codes for CSVEGVQAEAFF.

In its sample, this clone was seen once. V gene TRBV5-1 combines with J gene TRBJ2-3; D perhaps matches TRBD2 (6 bases). The germline V gene has CDR1 SGHRS and CDR2 YFSETQ. V shed 3 bases and J shed 6 bases, with 17 bases lying between them. The CDR3 totals 15 residues. CDR3 in amino acids: CASSSATGVADTQYF. As DNA, the CDR3 is TGCGCCAGCAGCTCGGCGACGGGGGTCGCGGATACGCAGTATTTT.